What follows is one TCR beta chain and its context. Antigen: not known. It was with 60 Vbeta and 13 Jbeta primers that the PCR ran. TCRdb's copy holds only in-frame clones and misses some; the assay was immunoSEQ multiplex PCR. The sample contains over 150,000 clones, approximately 85% of which appear only once. This sample was taken from a study of cytomegalovirus exposure and HLA in healthy donors. General study points: Relative to equally common others, HLA-associated TCR beta chains showed greater clonal expansion in a later analysis. A prior analysis recorded that most TCR beta V segments were productive about 90% or about 30% of the time. Presence/absence analyses took donor sequencing depth as roughly uniform. In vitro checks showed that three CMV-associated chains really do target CMV antigens.

The CDR3 consists of 15 residues. The ends were cut back, 0 bases at V and 7 bases at J, with 15 bases in the middle. CDR1 is LGHNA and CDR2 is YNFKEQ in the germline V gene. V usage is TRBV4-2 and J usage is TRBJ1-1; the D is unclear. The origin of this receptor is a girl aged 10 to 17 in good health and CMV-seropositive. The sequencing input was PBMCs. In DNA form, the CDR3 reads TGTGCCAGCAGCCAAGATCAGTCGAGGGCCGATGAAGCTTTCTTT. Translating gives CASSQDQSRADEAFF.